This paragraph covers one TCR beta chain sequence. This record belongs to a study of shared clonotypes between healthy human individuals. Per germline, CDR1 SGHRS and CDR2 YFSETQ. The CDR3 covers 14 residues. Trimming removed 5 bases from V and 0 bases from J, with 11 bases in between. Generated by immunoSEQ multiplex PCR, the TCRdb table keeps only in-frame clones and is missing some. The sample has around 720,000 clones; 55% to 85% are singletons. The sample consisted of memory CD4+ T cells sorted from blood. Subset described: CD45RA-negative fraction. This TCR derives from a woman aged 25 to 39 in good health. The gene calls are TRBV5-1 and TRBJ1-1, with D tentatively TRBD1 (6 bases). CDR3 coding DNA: TGCGCCAGCAGATCGGGACATTTGAACACTGAAGCTTTCTTT. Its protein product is CASRSGHLNTEAFF. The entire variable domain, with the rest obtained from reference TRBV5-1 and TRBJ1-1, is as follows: KAGVTQTPRYLIKTRGQQVTLSCSPISGHRSVSWYQQTPGQGLQFLFEYFSETQRNKGNFPGRFSGRQFSNSRSEMNVSTLELGDSALYLCASRSGHLNTEAFFGQGTRLTVV.